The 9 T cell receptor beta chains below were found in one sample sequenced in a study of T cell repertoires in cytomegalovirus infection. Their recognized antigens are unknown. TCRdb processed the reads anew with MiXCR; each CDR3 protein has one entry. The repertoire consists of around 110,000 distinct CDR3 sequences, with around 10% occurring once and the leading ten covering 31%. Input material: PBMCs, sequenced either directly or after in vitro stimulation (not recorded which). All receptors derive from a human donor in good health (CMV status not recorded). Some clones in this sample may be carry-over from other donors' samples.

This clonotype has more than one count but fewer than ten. CDR3 coding DNA: TGTGCCAGCAGCTTAGGAGTAGCGGGCTTCACAGATACGCAGTATTTT. Translated, it gives CASSLGVAGFTDTQYF. This chain connects TRBV11-2 to TRBJ2-3; TRBD2 agrees at 7 bases. Germline values: CDR1 SGHAT, CDR2 FQNNGV. There are 16 residues in the CDR3. V gave up 1 base and J gave up 2 bases; unmatched junction bases: 6.

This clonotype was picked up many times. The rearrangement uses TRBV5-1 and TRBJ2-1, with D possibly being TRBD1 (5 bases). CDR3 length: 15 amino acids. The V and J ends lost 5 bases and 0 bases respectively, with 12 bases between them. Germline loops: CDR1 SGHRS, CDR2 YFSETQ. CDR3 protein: CASRVQVSSYNEQFF. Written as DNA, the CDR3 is TGCGCCAGCAGAGTACAGGTCAGCTCCTACAATGAGCAGTTCTTC.

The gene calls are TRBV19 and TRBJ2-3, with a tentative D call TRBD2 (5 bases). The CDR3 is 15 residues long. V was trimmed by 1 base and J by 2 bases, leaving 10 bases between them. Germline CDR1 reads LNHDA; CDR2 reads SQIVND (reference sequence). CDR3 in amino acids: CASSIGTADTDTQYF. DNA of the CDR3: TGTGCCAGTAGTATAGGGACTGCCGACACAGATACGCAGTATTTT.

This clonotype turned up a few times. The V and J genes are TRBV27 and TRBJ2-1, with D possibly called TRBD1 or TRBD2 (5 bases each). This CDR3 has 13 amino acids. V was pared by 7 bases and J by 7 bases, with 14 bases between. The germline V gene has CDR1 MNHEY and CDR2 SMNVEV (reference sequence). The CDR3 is CASTRLGENEQFF. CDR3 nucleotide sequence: TGTGCCAGCACCCGTCTGGGGGAAAATGAGCAGTTCTTC.

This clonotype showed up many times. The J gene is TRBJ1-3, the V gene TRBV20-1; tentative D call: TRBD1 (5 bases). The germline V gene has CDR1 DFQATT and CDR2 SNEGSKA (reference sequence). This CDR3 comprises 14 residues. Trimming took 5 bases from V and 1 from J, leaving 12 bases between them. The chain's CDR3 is CSACAGVSGNTIYF. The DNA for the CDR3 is TGCAGTGCTTGCGCGGGGGTATCTGGAAACACCATATATTTT.

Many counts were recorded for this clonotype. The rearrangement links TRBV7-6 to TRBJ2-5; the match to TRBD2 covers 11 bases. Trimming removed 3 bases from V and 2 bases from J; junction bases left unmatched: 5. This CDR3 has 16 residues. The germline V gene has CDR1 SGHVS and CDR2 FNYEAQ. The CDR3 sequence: CASSLGLAELQETQYF. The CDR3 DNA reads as TGTGCCAGCAGCTTGGGACTAGCGGAACTACAAGAGACCCAGTACTTC.

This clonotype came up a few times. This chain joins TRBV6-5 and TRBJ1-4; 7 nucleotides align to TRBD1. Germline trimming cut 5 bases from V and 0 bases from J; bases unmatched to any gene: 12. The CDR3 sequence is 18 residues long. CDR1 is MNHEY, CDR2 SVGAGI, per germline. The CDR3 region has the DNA TGTGCCAGCAGTCCACAAACAGGGGCCCTTGCAACTAATGAAAAACTGTTTTTT. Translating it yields CASSPQTGALATNEKLFF.

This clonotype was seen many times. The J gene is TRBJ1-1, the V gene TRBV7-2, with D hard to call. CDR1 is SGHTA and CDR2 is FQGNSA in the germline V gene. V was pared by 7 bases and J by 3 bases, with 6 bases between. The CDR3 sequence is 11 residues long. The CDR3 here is CASTRYTEAFF. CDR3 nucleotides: TGTGCCAGCACCAGATACACTGAAGCTTTCTTT.

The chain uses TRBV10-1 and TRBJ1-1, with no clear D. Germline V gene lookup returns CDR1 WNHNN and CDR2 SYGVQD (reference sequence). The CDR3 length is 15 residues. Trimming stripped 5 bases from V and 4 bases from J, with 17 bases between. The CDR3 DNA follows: TGCGCCAGCAGTCCCCGGACGGGATCGGGCACTGAAGCTTTCTTT. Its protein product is CASSPRTGSGTEAFF.